The 5 T cell receptor beta chains below were found in one sample sequenced in a study of blood T cell repertoires in COVID-19. TCRdb keeps only in-frame clones here, not all; method: immunoSEQ multiplex PCR. In the table there are over 55,000 clones, around 86% of which are singletons. The sample taken for sequencing was peripheral blood. The receptor set was obtained from a man between 45 and 60 years old with active COVID-19.

J is TRBJ2-3 and V is TRBV11-3; perhaps TRBD2 as D (6 bases). Germline lookup yields CDR1 SGHNT and CDR2 YENEEA. Trimming stripped 2 bases from V and 3 bases from J, with 21 bases between. The CDR3 sequence is 18 residues long. As DNA, the CDR3 is TGTGCCAGCAGCTTAAAATTCCGTGAGGGACTTACTACAGATACGCAGTATTTT. Translated: CASSLKFREGLTTDTQYF.

This sequence joins TRBV29-1 and TRBJ2-1, with no clear D. CDR1 and CDR2 from the germline V gene are SQVTM and ANQGSEA. V was pared by 3 bases and J by 0 bases, with 12 bases between. The CDR3 runs to 15 residues. The CDR3 loop is CSVDRRQSSYNEQFF. Here the CDR3 DNA reads TGCAGCGTTGATAGGCGGCAGAGCTCCTACAATGAGCAGTTCTTC.

Judged by abundance, this clone is medium-sized (0.01 to 0.1%). The chain is built from TRBV9 and TRBJ1-2; tentatively, D is TRBD1 (5 bases). The CDR3 is 13 amino acids. Germline V gene data show CDR1 as SGDLS and CDR2 as YYNGEE. V was shortened by 0 bases and J by 5 bases, with 8 bases between the two germline ends. CDR3 DNA sequence: TGTGCCAGCAGCGTAGACCAGGGTTATGGCTACACCTTC. It encodes CASSVDQGYGYTF. The full variable domain, rest sourced from reference TRBV9 and TRBJ1-2, is DSGVTQTPKHLITATGQRVTLRCSPRSGDLSVYWYQQSLDQGLQFLIQYYNGEERAKGNILERFSAQQFPDLHSELNLSSLELGDSALYFCASSVDQGYGYTFGSGTRLTVV.

There are a few counts of this clone. This chain joins TRBV7-2 and TRBJ1-1; possible D gene TRBD1, 5 bases. CDR3 length: 14 amino acids. From germline, CDR1 is SGHTA and CDR2 FQGNSA. The ends were cut back, 5 bases at V and 4 bases at J, with 14 bases in the middle. This CDR3 is CASSPLAGGTEAFF. The DNA for the CDR3 is TGTGCCAGCAGCCCGTTGGCGGGGGGCACTGAAGCTTTCTTT. Variable domain in full (rest from reference TRBV7-2 and TRBJ1-1): GAGVSQSPSNKVTEKGKDVELRCDPISGHTALYWYRQSLGQGLEFLIYFQGNSAPDKSGLPSDRFSAERTGGSVSTLTIQRTQQEDSAVYLCASSPLAGGTEAFFGQGTRLTVV.

This chain links TRBV7-2 with TRBJ2-2, with D tentatively TRBD2 (5 bases). Germline loops: CDR1 SGHTA, CDR2 FQGNSA. V gave up 4 bases and J gave up 0 bases, with 12 bases separating them. The CDR3 totals 16 residues. CDR3 loop: CASSSAGLTNTGELFF. The CDR3 DNA reads as TGTGCCAGCAGCTCCGCCGGACTCACGAACACCGGGGAGCTGTTTTTT.